This T cell receptor (beta chain) appears in the sequencing data of a study of T cell responses to AZD1222 COVID-19 vaccine. Sequencing used immunoSEQ multiplex PCR; TCRdb keeps in-frame clones, though not all of them. The table records approximately 150,000 clones, approximately 91% of them present only once. CDR1 and CDR2 (germline): SEHNR, FQNEAQ (reference sequence). Trimming stripped 5 bases from V and 0 bases from J, with 10 bases between. There are 15 residues in the CDR3. This clonotype was sampled from an adult who received the AZD1222 COVID-19 vaccine. The sequencing here drew on peripheral blood, taken 28 days after the second AZD1222 dose. The chain uses TRBV7-9 and TRBJ2-2, with D possibly being TRBD1 (6 bases). Here the CDR3 DNA reads TGTGCCAGCAGCCCAGGGGAAACGAACACCGGGGAGCTGTTTTTT. This sequence encodes CASSPGETNTGELFF. Full variable domain (outside the CDR3, taken from reference TRBV7-9 and TRBJ2-2): DTGVSQNPRHKITKRGQNVTFRCDPISEHNRLYWYRQTLGQGPEFLTYFQNEAQLEKSRLLSDRFSAERPKGSFSTLEIQRTEQGDSAMYLCASSPGETNTGELFFGEGSRLTVL.